These T cell receptor beta chains were read from a single sample in a study of Graves' ophthalmopathy and Graves' hyperthyroidism. TCRdb fed the multiplex PCR reads into MiXCR, producing one record per CDR3 protein. Seen here are 680,000 or so distinct CDR3 sequences, 22% observed once, and the top ten hold roughly 7.4%. Sequencing was performed on peripheral blood. The receptor source for this set is a woman younger than 35 with stable Graves' hyperthyroidism. Some clones in this sample may be carry-over from other donors' samples. The CDR3 runs from the conserved cysteine through the conserved F or W. D genes are given only for firm matches. Size values are once, few and many counts, or a class for expanded clones, and some rows have none.

d_call,v_call,j_call,clone_size,cdr3_nt,cdr3_aa
TRBD1,TRBV6-2/TRBV6-3,TRBJ1-5,many,TGTGCCAGCACCGAGGACAGGGTGGGCCAGCCCCAGCATTTT,CASTEDRVGQPQHF
TRBD1,TRBV2,TRBJ1-6,many,TGTGCCAGCCCCCGGGACAGCCTTAATTCACCCCTCCACTTT,CASPRDSLNSPLHF
TRBD2,TRBV9,TRBJ2-7,few,TGTGCCAGCAGCGTGGGACTAGCGGGGCCCTTTGAAGAGCAGTACTTC,CASSVGLAGPFEEQYF
TRBD1,TRBV15,TRBJ2-2,many,TGTGCCACCAGCAGATCCGGGACAGGGAACACCGGGGAGCTGTTTTTT,CATSRSGTGNTGELFF
NA,TRBV2,TRBJ1-2,many,TGTGCCAGCAGTGGTGGCCCTAGACAGAACTATGGCTACACCTTC,CASSGGPRQNYGYTF
NA,TRBV5-1,TRBJ1-2,many,TGTGCCAGCAGTAGGACCGACTATGGCTACACCTTC,CASSRTDYGYTF
NA,TRBV6-2/TRBV6-3,TRBJ2-6,many,TGTGCCAGCAGTTACACAGGGCCTGGGGCCAACGTCCTGACTTTC,CASSYTGPGANVLTF
TRBD1,TRBV4-1,TRBJ1-1,many,TGCGCCAGCAGCCGTGAGACAGGGCGGATGAACACTGAAGCTTTCTTT,CASSRETGRMNTEAFF
NA,TRBV18,TRBJ1-1,NA,TGTGCCAACTCACCCGGTGTCGCAGGTATGAACACTGAAGCTTTCTTT,CANSPGVAGMNTEAFF
TRBD1,TRBV6-5,TRBJ1-1,many,TGTGCCAGCAGTTGGGACCCGGGACAGCCGGAGACTGAAGCTTTCTTT,CASSWDPGQPETEAFF
NA,TRBV20-1,TRBJ2-4,many,TGCAGTGCTAGAGAGGGGCCTCAAAACATTCAGTACTTC,CSAREGPQNIQYF
NA,TRBV4-1,TRBJ2-7,many,TGCGCCAGCAGCTTTACAGGGAACTACGAGCAGTACTTC,CASSFTGNYEQYF
NA,TRBV6-2/TRBV6-3,TRBJ1-1,many,TGTGCCAGCAGTCACAGGGAACAAAAGACTGAAGCTTTCTTT,CASSHREQKTEAFF
NA,TRBV30,TRBJ1-3,few,TGTGCCTGGAGTAGAAACTCTGGAAACACCATATATTTT,CAWSRNSGNTIYF
NA,TRBV20-1,TRBJ2-7,NA,TGCAGTAAGCTCGACGGACGGCTCGAGCAGTACTTC,CSKLDGRLEQYF
NA,TRBV15,TRBJ1-1,NA,TGTGCCACCAGCAAAGGGTGGGGGAGCACTGAAGCTTTCTTT,CATSKGWGSTEAFF
TRBD1,TRBV25-1,TRBJ2-7,NA,TGTGCTAGCAGTGACGGGGACAGAATTGCCCTAAGCTCCTACGAGCAGTGCTTC,CASSDGDRIALSSYEQCF
TRBD1,TRBV4-1,TRBJ1-3,many,TGCGCCAGCAGCCAAGATGTTGGACAGGGGTCCGACTCTGGAAACACCATATATTTT,CASSQDVGQGSDSGNTIYF
NA,TRBV30,TRBJ1-2,many,TGTGCCTGGCGTAATACCTTCGAAAAATATGGCTACACCTTC,CAWRNTFEKYGYTF
TRBD1,TRBV7-2,TRBJ2-6,many,TGTGCCAGCAGTCAGACAGGGTCCGGGGCCAACGTCCTGACTTTC,CASSQTGSGANVLTF
NA,TRBV7-9,TRBJ1-5,many,TGTGCCAGCAGCTTAGGGGACCCGGGGGCGGGCCAGCCCCAGCATTTT,CASSLGDPGAGQPQHF
TRBD2,TRBV2,TRBJ2-2,few,TGTGCCAGCATGACCGGGACTAATACCGGGGAGCTGTTTTTT,CASMTGTNTGELFF
NA,TRBV28,TRBJ2-7,NA,TGTGCCAGCAGCTTCCCCTCCCGGACGGGGCAGTACTTC,CASSFPSRTGQYF
NA,TRBV12-3/TRBV12-4,TRBJ2-2,few,TGTGCCAGCAGTTTAGACCAGAAGACCGGGGAGCTGTTTTTT,CASSLDQKTGELFF
TRBD2,TRBV11-2,TRBJ2-5,NA,TGTGCCAGCAGCTCAACGGGACTAGCGGGGGGGGAGGCTCAAGAGACCCAGTACTTC,CASSSTGLAGGEAQETQYF
NA,TRBV12-3/TRBV12-4,TRBJ1-6,many,TGTGCCAGCAGTAACAGGGTCGCACCCCTCCACTTT,CASSNRVAPLHF
NA,TRBV14,TRBJ1-2,many,TGTGCCAGCAGCCAAGCAGGAGGCTACACCTTC,CASSQAGGYTF
NA,TRBV6-2/TRBV6-3,TRBJ1-2,NA,TGTGCCAGCAGTTACGCGGGGATCACTGGTGGCTACACCTTC,CASSYAGITGGYTF
NA,TRBV20-1,TRBJ2-4,many,TGCAGTGCTCTCCGGGACCCTGCCAAAAACATTCAGTACTTC,CSALRDPAKNIQYF
TRBD2,TRBV6-2/TRBV6-3,TRBJ2-7,NA,TGTGCCAGCGAGCGAGGACTAGCGGGGGGCAAGCAGTACTTC,CASERGLAGGKQYF
NA,TRBV5-1,TRBJ2-7,few,TGCGCCAGTGGCCGGGACGGCCCCTACGAGCAGTACTTC,CASGRDGPYEQYF
TRBD1,TRBV28,TRBJ2-7,many,TGTGCCAGCAGGACGGGACAGTACGAGCAGTACTTC,CASRTGQYEQYF
NA,TRBV11-2,TRBJ2-5,NA,TGTGCCAGCAGCCGGACAGAGGCCCAGGGGGAGACCCAGTACTTC,CASSRTEAQGETQYF
TRBD1,TRBV12-3/TRBV12-4,TRBJ2-5,NA,TGTGCCAGCAGCCGGGGAGACAGGGATCTGGAGACCCAGTACTTC,CASSRGDRDLETQYF
NA,TRBV6-4,TRBJ2-5,few,TGTGCCAGCAGGGAGTGGGGGACTGAGGAGACCCAGTACTTC,CASREWGTEETQYF
NA,TRBV10-3,TRBJ1-2,many,TGTGCCATCATGGCCGGGCGGGGGGATAGCTACACCTTC,CAIMAGRGDSYTF
TRBD2,TRBV10-1,TRBJ2-7,NA,TGCGCCAGCAGTGCGGCTAGCGGGGCCTACGAGCAGTACTTC,CASSAASGAYEQYF
NA,TRBV5-4,TRBJ2-5,NA,TGTGCCAGCAGCTTGGCCCCCTCAGGGTACCAAGAGACCCAGTACTTC,CASSLAPSGYQETQYF
NA,TRBV12-3/TRBV12-4,TRBJ1-5,many,TGTGCCAGCAGTTTAGCACAGGGTGGGAATCAGCCCCAGCATTTT,CASSLAQGGNQPQHF
NA,TRBV12-3/TRBV12-4,TRBJ1-5,many,TGTGCCAGCAGTTCCAGCAGGGACAATCAGCCCCAGCATTTT,CASSSSRDNQPQHF
TRBD1,TRBV6-1,TRBJ1-2,NA,TGTGCCAGCAGTGACTTGGACAGGGGTTCTGGCTACACCTTC,CASSDLDRGSGYTF
TRBD2,TRBV7-3,TRBJ2-5,NA,TGTGCCAGCAGCTTATTCTCGGCGGGGGGTCAAGAGACCCAGTACTTC,CASSLFSAGGQETQYF
TRBD1,TRBV5-1,TRBJ1-6,many,TGCGCCAGCAGCTTGAGTACAGGGGGTAATTCACCCCTCCACTTT,CASSLSTGGNSPLHF
NA,TRBV28,TRBJ2-7,NA,TGTGCCAGCAGTTTGGGGCCGCTTAGCTACGAGCAGTACTTC,CASSLGPLSYEQYF
NA,TRBV11-2,TRBJ1-1,many,TGTGCCAGCAGCTTAGTAGACGGCGGTGAAGCTTTCTTT,CASSLVDGGEAFF